This T cell receptor (beta chain) was identified in a study of control samples from healthy donors and cancer patients. The germline V gene has CDR1 SGHRS and CDR2 YFSETQ. The ends were cut back, 2 bases at V and 4 bases at J, with 12 bases in the middle. CDR3 length: 14 residues. Assay used: immunoSEQ multiplex PCR; TCRdb lists only in-frame clones, some missing. The profile shows about 97,000 clones, around 89% of them singletons. This chain connects TRBV5-1 to TRBJ1-1; D may be TRBD1 (6 bases). Sample: blood. This clonotype was obtained from a man aged 25 to 40 in good health. The CDR3 DNA reads as TGCGCCAGCAGCTTATTGGGGGCCGGCACTGAAGCTTTCTTT. Translation gives CASSLLGAGTEAFF.